The text below deals with one T cell receptor beta chain. The V and J ends lost 6 bases and 3 bases, in that order; junction bases with no gene match: 9. The CDR3 loop spans 16 amino acids. Germline V gives CDR1 ENHRY, CDR2 SYGVKD. This sample was included in a study of T cells after yellow fever vaccination. Study-level background: Fractions of low cell number were prepared using SMART-Seq v4 Ultra Low Input.

Whole-study findings and limits: Once the booster was given, most primary-vaccination clones reappeared, at over 95% for CD4 and around 90% for CD8.

Researchers made TCR cDNA using 5'RACE template switching, and this step added a universal primer site and UMIs. A single record per CDR3 protein comes from TCRdb applying MiXCR to the 5' RACE reads. Here the sample spans about 52,000 distinct CDR3 sequences, 5% to 8.5% being singletons. The specimen comprised CD8+ T cells not binding an NS4B(214-222) dextramer, sorted from PBMCs, sampled more than 35 days after the first yellow fever vaccination. The chain couples TRBV10-3 to TRBJ1-5; TRBD1 matches 9 bases. The receptor was isolated from a man younger than 35 who received the YFV17D yellow fever vaccine. DNA for the CDR3: TGTGCCATCAGAGATCCGGGACAGGGAATCAATCAGCCCCAGCATTTT. Encoded protein: CAIRDPGQGINQPQHF.